Below are 26 T cell receptor beta chains sequenced from a single sample in a study of vaccination and CD4 T cells after COVID-19. An Oncomine TCR Beta short-read assay was used to sequence the DNA from cultured CD4+ T cells. TCRdb reprocessed the PCR reads via MiXCR and lists one record per CDR3 protein. Of 17,000 or so distinct CDR3 sequences in the sample, approximately 60% are singletons; the top ten hold 4% to 6.5%. Their antigens remain unidentified. The treatment is: roughly 11-day PBMC culture with coronavirus spike peptide pools or control peptides (ViraFEST assay). The sequenced sample was CD4+ T cells from blood, cultured in vitro, obtained after SARS-CoV-2 vaccination. The receptors come from a human donor who had recovered from COVID-19.

This chain uses TRBV5-1 with TRBJ2-7, with no clear D. This CDR3 contains 14 residues. Between the trimmed V and J ends, which lost 1 base and 0 bases, there was a span of 8 bases. In germline, CDR1 is SGHRS, CDR2 YFSETQ. The chain's CDR3 is CASSLQVSSYEQYF. The CDR3 DNA reads as TGCGCCAGCAGCTTGCAGGTGAGCTCCTACGAGCAGTACTTC.

This chain joins TRBV20-1 and TRBJ1-5; no clear D. CDR3 size: 14 residues. The V gene lost 3 bases and the J gene lost 3 bases, with 12 bases spanning the gap. Looked up from germline, CDR1 is DFQATT and CDR2 is SNEGSKA (reference sequence). The CDR3 DNA follows: TGCAGTGCTAGGGACGGGAAACCCAATCAGCCCCAGCATTTT. Protein: CSARDGKPNQPQHF.

V usage is TRBV20-1 and J usage is TRBJ1-5; D may be TRBD1 (5 bases). CDR1 is DFQATT and CDR2 is SNEGSKA in the germline V gene (reference sequence). With 6 bases removed from V and 2 bases from J, the gap between germline ends came to 8 bases. The length of the CDR3 is 12 residues. DNA of the CDR3: TGCAGTGCGACAGCAGGCAATCAGCCCCAGCATTTT. This sequence encodes CSATAGNQPQHF.

The chain has TRBV7-2 and TRBJ2-2, with D maybe TRBD2 (6 bases). Germline V lookup: CDR1 SGHTA, CDR2 FQGNSA. The CDR3 spans 15 residues. The V gene lost 3 bases and the J gene lost 4 bases, with 12 bases spanning the gap. The CDR3 region is CASSFSQRVTGELFF. The CDR3 DNA reads as TGTGCCAGCAGCTTTAGCCAGCGGGTCACCGGGGAGCTGTTTTTT.

The CDR3 nucleotides are TGTGCCATCAAAGGGGAGGGGGACACTGAAGCTTTCTTT. It yields the protein CAIKGEGDTEAFF. The V gene is TRBV10-3, the J gene TRBJ1-1, with TRBD1 as a possible D gene (6 bases). Germline V lookup: CDR1 ENHRY, CDR2 SYGVKD. V was shortened by 7 bases and J by 3 bases, with 12 bases between the two germline ends. The CDR3 spans 13 residues.

The chain links TRBV20-1 to TRBJ2-2; 8 bases fit TRBD1. The CDR3 has 14 residues. Trimming at V came to 6 bases and at J to 4 bases, leaving 7 bases not matched to a gene. Germline loops: CDR1 DFQATT, CDR2 SNEGSKA (reference sequence). In DNA form, the CDR3 reads TGCAGTGCCAGACAGGGGATGGGCACCGGGGAGCTGTTTTTT. Its translation is CSARQGMGTGELFF.

This rearrangement joins TRBV5-8 to TRBJ2-2; 14 bases are a match to TRBD2. Germline trimming cut 0 bases from V and 6 bases from J; bases unmatched to any gene: 4. Germline assignment: CDR1 SGHTS and CDR2 YDEGEE. The CDR3 has 17 residues. As DNA, the CDR3 is TGTGCCAGCAGCTTGGGACTAGCGGGAGGGCCTCCCGGGGAGCTGTTTTTT. Translating it yields CASSLGLAGGPPGELFF.

CDR3 region: CASSPRQGGEQYF. In nucleotides, the CDR3 is TGTGCCAGCAGCCCAAGACAGGGGGGCGAGCAGTACTTC. The chain couples TRBV7-8 to TRBJ2-7; 9 bases are shared with TRBD1. The germline V gene has CDR1 SGHVS and CDR2 FQNEAQ. After removal of 5 bases from V and 6 bases from J, the junction contained 5 bases not matched to a gene. The CDR3 covers 13 residues. Drawing the rest from reference TRBV7-8 and TRBJ2-7, the complete variable domain is GAGVSQSPRYKVAKRGQDVALRCDPISGHVSLFWYQQALGQGPEFLTYFQNEAQLDKSGLPSDRFFAERPEGSVSTLKIQRTQQEDSAVYLCASSPRQGGEQYFGPGTRLTVT.

The table lists this clonotype with a few counts. This chain links TRBV11-1 with TRBJ2-2, with TRBD1 identical over 7 bases. The CDR3 consists of 15 residues. Germline loops: CDR1 SGHAT, CDR2 FQDESV (reference sequence). V shed 5 bases, J shed 2 bases, and the junction held 5 bases outside the gene matches. As DNA, the CDR3 is TGTGCCAGCAGCCGGAACAGGGGTAACACCGGGGAGCTGTTTTTT. It encodes CASSRNRGNTGELFF.

The gene calls are TRBV7-9 and TRBJ2-2; a weak D match, TRBD1 (6 bases). This CDR3 is built from 13 residues. In germline, CDR1 is SEHNR, CDR2 FQNEAQ (reference sequence). V was trimmed by 5 bases and J by 7 bases, leaving 11 bases between them. CDR3 protein: CASSPTGIGELFF. CDR3 DNA: TGTGCCAGCAGCCCCACAGGGATCGGGGAGCTGTTTTTT.

The rearrangement joins TRBV28 to TRBJ2-3; 9 bases line up with TRBD2. The CDR3 extends over 14 amino acids. Germline CDR1 reads MDHEN; CDR2 reads SYDVKM. CDR3 amino acids: CGTGGSGSADTQYF. CDR3 nucleotides: TGTGGCACGGGAGGTAGCGGGAGTGCAGATACGCAGTATTTT.

CDR3 sequence reads: CASSPHRGRDDGYTF. The CDR3, as DNA: TGTGCCAGCAGCCCCCACCGTGGCAGGGATGATGGCTACACCTTC. The V and J genes are TRBV27 and TRBJ1-2; the D gene is possibly TRBD1 (5 bases). Germline V gene data show CDR1 as MNHEY and CDR2 as SMNVEV (reference sequence). V was clipped by 6 bases and J by 6 bases, with 20 bases between them. The CDR3 length is 15 residues.

The rearrangement uses TRBV4-1 and TRBJ1-5; 8 bases are shared with TRBD1. Germline CDR1 MGHRA, CDR2 YSYEKL. This CDR3 is 16 amino acids long. Trimming removed 1 base from V and 0 bases from J; junction bases left unmatched: 2. DNA of the CDR3: TGCGCCAGCAGCCAAGGACAGGGGTCTAGCAATCAGCCCCAGCATTTT. Encoded protein: CASSQGQGSSNQPQHF.

This clonotype was picked up a small number of times. The chain's CDR3 is CASSEAVGQGRSDTQYF. For the CDR3, the DNA is TGTGCCAGCAGTGAAGCCGTGGGACAGGGCAGGTCAGATACGCAGTATTTT. This chain links TRBV6-1 with TRBJ2-3; 9 bases are shared with TRBD1. The CDR3 contains 17 residues. Germline V gene data show CDR1 as MNHNS and CDR2 as SASEGT. V dropped 0 bases and J dropped 4; count of bases not matched to a gene: 8.

This clonotype showed up just a few times. The chain employs TRBV6-1 and TRBJ1-6; TRBD1 might be the D (6 bases). This CDR3 contains 14 residues. Trimming left V 7 bases short and J 7 bases short, with 14 bases between. Per the germline V gene, CDR1 is MNHNS and CDR2 is SASEGT. As DNA, the CDR3 is TGTGCCAGCACCCCGGGACAACAAAATTCACCCCTCCACTTT. It translates to CASTPGQQNSPLHF.

V usage is TRBV20-1 and J usage is TRBJ2-1, with 8 bases lining up with TRBD1. Germline V lookup: CDR1 DFQATT, CDR2 SNEGSKA (reference sequence). This CDR3 is built from 15 residues. The V segment lost 1 base and the J segment 7 bases; nucleotides outside the gene matches: 9. The CDR3 DNA is TGCAGTGCTAGAGTTTGGGACAGGTTACTTAATGAGCAGTTCTTC. The encoded protein is CSARVWDRLLNEQFF.

A few counts support this clonotype. The chain links TRBV20-1 to TRBJ1-2; maybe TRBD1 (6 bases). CDR1 and CDR2 (germline): DFQATT, SNEGSKA (reference sequence). Trimming removed 3 bases from V and 8 bases from J, with 16 bases in between. The CDR3 sequence is 13 residues long. This CDR3 is CSASRGGAVGYTF. For the CDR3, the DNA is TGCAGTGCTAGTAGGGGGGGCGCAGTCGGCTACACCTTC.

CDR3 bases: TGTGCCAGCAGCTTATTTCCCGGGACAACCACTGAAGCTTTCTTT. Translation: CASSLFPGTTTEAFF. The J gene is TRBJ1-1, the V gene TRBV7-3; a weak D match, TRBD1 (6 bases). Germline V CDR1 and CDR2: SGHTA, FQGTGA. V lost 2 bases and J lost 4, with 14 bases in between. This CDR3 has 15 amino acids.

The V and J genes are TRBV5-5 and TRBJ2-5; D perhaps matches TRBD2 (6 bases). Germline V gene sequence: CDR1 SGHKS, CDR2 YYEKEE (reference sequence). The CDR3 is 17 residues long. Trimming left V 5 bases short and J 3 bases short, with 23 bases between. The CDR3 DNA is TGTGCCAGCAGAAAAAGGGTTGGGGGGATGGGGAAAGAGACCCAGTACTTC. Its protein is CASRKRVGGMGKETQYF. The full variable domain, rest sourced from reference TRBV5-5 and TRBJ2-5, is DAGVTQSPTHLIKTRGQQVTLRCSPISGHKSVSWYQQVLGQGPQFIFQYYEKEERGRGNFPDRFSARQFPNYSSELNVNALLLGDSALYLCASRKRVGGMGKETQYFGPGTRLLVL.

This chain connects TRBV9 to TRBJ2-3, with D hard to call. Between the trimmed V and J ends, which lost 2 bases and 0 bases, there was a span of 7 bases. The CDR3 is 14 amino acids. Germline lookup yields CDR1 SGDLS and CDR2 YYNGEE. The CDR3 DNA follows: TGTGCCAGCAGCGTGTCCCGGAGCACAGATACGCAGTATTTT. Its protein is CASSVSRSTDTQYF.

The chain carries TRBV7-8 and TRBJ1-5; D is unresolved. The CDR3 runs 18 residues. Germline values: CDR1 SGHVS, CDR2 FQNEAQ. Trimming removed 0 bases at V and 1 base at J, with 16 bases between. CDR3 sequence reads: CASSLAFGGQGSNQPQHF. The CDR3 DNA reads TGTGCCAGCAGCTTAGCGTTCGGAGGGCAAGGAAGCAATCAGCCCCAGCATTTT.

This clonotype turned up a few times. This chain connects TRBV6-1 to TRBJ2-3; TRBD2 might be the D (6 bases). Per the germline V gene, CDR1 is MNHNS and CDR2 is SASEGT. V was shortened by 6 bases and J by 6 bases, with 16 bases between the two germline ends. This CDR3 is built from 14 residues. The CDR3: CASSRQRLADTQYF. CDR3 DNA sequence: TGTGCCAGCAGCCGCCAAAGGCTAGCGGATACGCAGTATTTT.

The rearrangement uses TRBV7-9 and TRBJ1-2; 7 nucleotides align to TRBD1. The V gene end was trimmed by 2 bases and the J gene end by 4 bases; junction bases not matched to a gene: 7. The CDR3 length is 15 residues. CDR1 and CDR2 from the germline V gene are SEHNR and FQNEAQ (reference sequence). DNA for the CDR3: TGTGCCAGCAGCTTACAGGGCAGGGGGTCCTATGGCTACACCTTC. Translating gives CASSLQGRGSYGYTF.

DNA of the CDR3: TGTGCCAGCAGTTCTAGTCACTCAGGGCATTCACCCCTCCACTTT. Its protein product is CASSSSHSGHSPLHF. This chain joins TRBV27 and TRBJ1-6; the D gene is possibly TRBD1 (5 bases). The germline gives CDR1 MNHEY, CDR2 SMNVEV (reference sequence). CDR3 length: 15 amino acids. With 4 bases removed from V and 8 bases from J, the gap between germline ends came to 15 bases.

This clonotype turned up a few times. The chain is built from TRBV5-1 and TRBJ2-5; 11 bases are a match to TRBD2. V dropped 4 bases and J dropped 0; count of bases not matched to a gene: 5. This CDR3 has 16 amino acids. The germline V gene encodes CDR1 SGHRS and CDR2 YFSETQ. The chain's CDR3 is CASSMGLAENQETQYF. The CDR3 nucleotides read TGCGCCAGCAGCATGGGACTAGCGGAAAACCAAGAGACCCAGTACTTC.

The chain links TRBV29-1 to TRBJ1-1; D is undetermined. The CDR3 is 13 amino acids. V was cut by 6 bases and J by 0 bases, with 11 bases left in between. The germline V gene has CDR1 SQVTM and CDR2 ANQGSEA. The CDR3 region is CSVLSDLNTEAFF. As DNA, the CDR3 is TGCAGCGTCCTATCTGACCTGAACACTGAAGCTTTCTTT.